This TCR beta chain originates from a study of blood T cells in healthy people across ages. Next came a second PCR, run for about 7 to 12 cycles, which used a sample-barcoded 5' primer along with a J-beta primer mix. Each CDR3 protein is one row after TCRdb ran MiXCR on the 5' RACE reads. The table records some 1,500,000 distinct CDR3 sequences, about 42% of them present only once. Germline V gene sequence: CDR1 PRHDT, CDR2 FYEKMQ (reference sequence). The CDR3 has 15 amino acids. Sequenced: blood. V is TRBV13 and J is TRBJ2-5, with TRBD1 identical over 8 bases. The J call could be wrong; TRBJ2-7 is a better fit for the DNA end. The TCR comes from a woman in her late teens or twenties in good health. In DNA form, the CDR3 reads TGTGCCAGCAGCTTAGGTGGGGACAGGATATACGAGCAGTACTTC. Translating it yields CASSLGGDRIYEQYF.